This paragraph covers one T cell receptor beta chain sequence. The antigen it binds to is not known. The input lacks base qualities; no much larger clone sits a single base away. This specimen belongs to a study of control samples from healthy donors and cancer patients (dated by TCRdb to 2019 to 2021). Library preparation was by the immunoSEQ multiplex PCR assay. What TCRdb holds here is the immuneACCESS table cut down to in-frame rearrangements. Part of the clones is not present; checked against another copy, under half of the missing clones reflect an unresolved V gene, and the others are unexplained. This sample gives some 130,000 clones in total; under 95% of them show up just once. 1.5% to 2% of the sample is taken by the ten largest. Taken from cysteine to phenylalanine, the CDR3 has 13 residues. Only the CDR3 region is kept as DNA, spanning 39 bases read in frame from base 1. CDR1 and CDR2 were assigned from the germline V gene as SNHLY and FYNNEI. Relative to germline, V is 7 bases shorter and J is 0 bases shorter, with 7 bases between their ends.

The chain is encoded by TRBV2 joined to TRBJ1-3; a confident D gene designation cannot be given. The sequencing sample was made of PBMCs. This clonotype was obtained from a man between 50 and 59 years old with head and neck cancer. The CDR3 protein sequence reads: CASIDTSGNTIYF. The nucleotides are TGTGCCAGCATCGACACCTCTGGAAACACCATATATTTT.